This entry lists 31 T cell receptor beta chains sequenced from one sample in a study of blood T cell repertoires in COVID-19. Some clones are missing from TCRdb's copy, which holds only in-frame ones; the method was immunoSEQ multiplex PCR. The sample lists about 58,000 clones; approximately 91% were seen once. Sequenced input: peripheral blood. The source of these receptors is a woman in her 70s with active COVID-19.

The chain employs TRBV6-1 and TRBJ2-6; tentatively, D is TRBD1 (5 bases). Germline CDR1 reads MNHNS; CDR2 reads SASEGT. The CDR3 is 16 residues long. Trimming removed 0 bases from V and 0 bases from J, with 6 bases in between. The CDR3, as DNA: TGTGCCAGCAGTGAAGCTGACAGCTCTGGGGCCAACGTCCTGACTTTC. As protein: CASSEADSSGANVLTF.

The J gene is TRBJ1-6, the V gene TRBV3-1 (or the pseudogene TRBV3-2), with D possibly TRBD1 on 6 matching bases. Germline V gene lookup returns CDR1 LGHDT and CDR2 YNNKEL (reference sequence). CDR3 length: 16 amino acids. V was trimmed by 5 bases and J by 6 bases, leaving 17 bases between them. The CDR3 bases are TGTGCCAGCAGCTTTAGGCCGAAAGGGGGTAATTCACCCCTCCACTTT. Amino acids: CASSFRPKGGNSPLHF.

The chain joins TRBV5-5 to TRBJ2-7; 9 bases line up with TRBD1. V gave up 3 bases and J gave up 1 base; unmatched junction bases: 8. CDR3 length: 16 residues. In germline, CDR1 is SGHKS, CDR2 YYEKEE (reference sequence). CDR3 region: CASSSRPGQGSYEQYF. In DNA, the CDR3 is TGTGCCAGCAGCTCCCGTCCGGGACAGGGATCCTACGAGCAGTACTTC.

The chain recombines TRBV5-1 with TRBJ2-4; D call uncertain. The ends were cut back, 0 bases at V and 0 bases at J, with 16 bases in the middle. This CDR3 comprises 18 residues. Germline loops: CDR1 SGHRS, CDR2 YFSETQ. CDR3 amino acids: CASSLDGSTSLAKNIQYF. CDR3 sequence (DNA): TGCGCCAGCAGCTTGGATGGTAGCACCAGCTTAGCCAAAAACATTCAGTACTTC.

The chain combines TRBV15 with TRBJ1-4; D not resolved. Germline CDR1 is LNHNV and CDR2 is YYDKDF (reference sequence). The CDR3 is made up of 15 amino acids. Trimming took off 0 bases at V and 5 bases at J, with 10 bases between the two ends. CDR3 coding DNA: TGTGCCACCAGCAGAGACGGACGGGAAAATGAAAAACTGTTTTTT. It is translated as CATSRDGRENEKLFF.

The chain carries TRBV20-1 and TRBJ1-1, with D tentatively TRBD1 (5 bases). CDR3 length: 14 amino acids. CDR1 is DFQATT and CDR2 is SNEGSKA in the germline V gene (reference sequence). Trimming cost V 3 bases and J 7 bases, with 18 bases left between them. The CDR3 DNA reads as TGCAGTGCTAGTTTAGGCGGGGTTAGGGGTGAAGCTTTCTTT. Protein sequence: CSASLGGVRGEAFF.

The chain combines TRBV19 with TRBJ1-5; D not resolved. The germline V gene encodes CDR1 LNHDA and CDR2 SQIVND (reference sequence). Trimming took off 1 base at V and 7 bases at J, with 8 bases between the two ends. The CDR3 is made up of 13 amino acids. CDR3 nucleotides: TGTGCCAGTAGTATAGCGGGGTTCCAGCCCCAGCATTTT. Its protein product is CASSIAGFQPQHF.

The chain employs TRBV5-4 and TRBJ2-7, with 9 bases matching TRBD1. Germline V gene sequence: CDR1 SGHNT, CDR2 YYREEE (reference sequence). J was trimmed by 5 bases and V by 2 bases; bases with no gene match: 5. The CDR3 is 14 amino acids. The CDR3 DNA reads as TGTGCCAGCAGCTTCGGCACAGGGGGCAACGAGCAGTACTTC. Translating gives CASSFGTGGNEQYF.

The CDR3 region has the DNA TGTGCCACCAGTGATTTGAACAGGGGAAATACAGATACGCAGTATTTT. Protein product: CATSDLNRGNTDTQYF. The chain combines TRBV24-1 with TRBJ2-3, with TRBD1 matching 7 bases. Germline CDR1 is KGHDR and CDR2 is SFDVKD. The J segment lost 3 bases and the V segment lost 0 bases, leaving 5 bases of the junction unmatched. This CDR3 region has 16 residues.

V is TRBV28 and J is TRBJ2-7, with unresolved D. The ends were cut back, 4 bases at V and 3 bases at J, with 19 bases in the middle. Germline V gene data show CDR1 as MDHEN and CDR2 as SYDVKM. The CDR3 consists of 16 residues. The CDR3 nucleotides are TGTGCCAGCAGTTCCCCCCGAAAGGCAGGAAACTACGAGCAGTACTTC. Translation gives CASSSPRKAGNYEQYF.

The chain links TRBV10-3 to TRBJ2-6, with 13 positions matching TRBD2. CDR3 length: 16 residues. Germline-derived CDR1 and CDR2 are ENHRY and SYGVKD. V lost 8 bases and J lost 3; bases outside the gene matches: 4. CDR3 loop: CAIGLAGVGGANVLTF. The CDR3 DNA reads TGTGCCATCGGACTAGCGGGAGTAGGTGGGGCCAACGTCCTGACTTTC.

The V gene is TRBV19, the J gene TRBJ2-2; D gene ambiguous. In germline, CDR1 is LNHDA, CDR2 SQIVND (reference sequence). The CDR3 contains 14 residues. Trimming removed 4 bases from V and 2 bases from J, with 8 bases in between. The CDR3 DNA is TGTGCCAGTAGTACGCCGCTAAACACCGGGGAGCTGTTTTTT. This gives the protein CASSTPLNTGELFF. Together with reference TRBV19 and TRBJ2-2, the CDR3 gives the full variable domain: DGGITQSPKYLFRKEGQNVTLSCEQNLNHDAMYWYRQDPGQGLRLIYYSQIVNDFQKGDIAEGYSVSREKKESFPLTVTSAQKNPTAFYLCASSTPLNTGELFFGEGSRLTVL.

The chain couples TRBV10-3 to TRBJ2-7, with no clear D. The CDR3 is 12 amino acids. V dropped 0 bases and J dropped 7 bases, with 7 bases sitting between them. Germline assignment: CDR1 ENHRY and CDR2 SYGVKD. In nucleotides, the CDR3 is TGTGCCATCAGTGAGTCGTATCGGGAGCAGTACTTC. Protein product: CAISESYREQYF.

This clone has just one count. The chain employs TRBV30 and TRBJ1-2; TRBD1 aligns across 7 bases. V lost 5 bases and J lost 6; bases outside the gene matches: 21. The CDR3 is 17 amino acids. Germline V gene lookup returns CDR1 GTSNPN and CDR2 SVGIG (reference sequence). In nucleotides, the CDR3 is TGTGCCTGGGCCGGGAAGACAGGGCCCAGGAAGGGACATGGCTACACCTTC. As protein: CAWAGKTGPRKGHGYTF.

This rearrangement joins TRBV5-1 to TRBJ2-3; a possible D gene is TRBD1 (9 bases). Per the germline V gene, CDR1 is SGHRS and CDR2 is YFSETQ. The V and J ends lost 5 bases and 3 bases respectively, with 16 bases between them. The CDR3 runs 15 residues. CDR3 sequence (DNA): TGCGCCAGCAGTAGCGGGACAGGGACAACAGATACGCAGTATTTT. This translates into CASSSGTGTTDTQYF.

The rearrangement links TRBV19 to TRBJ2-5, with 8 bases that match TRBD1. The CDR3 totals 15 residues. V was pared by 4 bases and J by 4 bases, with 8 bases of the junction left unmatched. The germline gives CDR1 LNHDA, CDR2 SQIVND (reference sequence). The CDR3 DNA sequence: TGTGCCAGTAGTAAACAGACAGGGGACGGAGAGACCCAGTACTTC. Translated: CASSKQTGDGETQYF.

The chain recombines TRBV28 with TRBJ2-1; 7 nucleotides line up with TRBD2. Trimming at V came to 2 bases and at J to 4 bases, leaving 14 bases not matched to a gene. Germline loops: CDR1 MDHEN, CDR2 SYDVKM. CDR3 length: 18 amino acids. CDR3: CASSLGAGSSGSYNEQFF. The DNA for the CDR3 is TGTGCCAGCAGTTTAGGAGCGGGGAGTAGCGGTTCGTACAATGAGCAGTTCTTC.

The genes are TRBV4-1 and TRBJ2-7; 9 nucleotides line up with TRBD2. Per germline, CDR1 MGHRA and CDR2 YSYEKL. The V gene end was trimmed by 1 base and the J gene end by 6 bases; junction bases not matched to a gene: 7. This CDR3 has 15 amino acids. The CDR3 reads CASSQGLAGFGEQYF. CDR3 DNA: TGCGCCAGCAGCCAAGGCCTAGCGGGATTCGGCGAGCAGTACTTC.

This clone has more than one count but fewer than ten. V is TRBV13 and J is TRBJ1-1; D is perhaps TRBD1 (6 bases). Per the germline V gene, CDR1 is PRHDT and CDR2 is FYEKMQ (reference sequence). V shed 5 bases and J shed 2 bases, with 18 bases lying between them. The CDR3 length is 16 residues. Here the CDR3 DNA reads TGTGCCAGCAGCCCACCCGACAGGACGATCAACACTGAAGCTTTCTTT. Protein product: CASSPPDRTINTEAFF.

The chain is built from TRBV15 and TRBJ2-5, with a tentative D call TRBD2 (6 bases). CDR1 and CDR2 from the germline V gene are LNHNV and YYDKDF (reference sequence). Trimming left V 4 bases short and J 5 bases short, with 26 bases between. There are 18 residues in the CDR3. DNA of the CDR3: TGTGCCACCAGCATATCGAGGATTTTTTGGGGGGTGAAGGAGACCCAGTACTTC. Protein sequence: CATSISRIFWGVKETQYF.

Details on this clone: The DNA is omitted, as the CDR3 cannot be located on it reliably, and the CDR3 follows TCRdb's listing. The rearrangement uses TRBV21-1 and TRBJ1-4; no DNA check was done on the table's D call, TRBD1. TRBV21-1 is assigned pseudogene status. 15 amino acids form the CDR3, both terminal residues included. The CDR3: CASSKVAGGNEKLFF.

V and J are TRBV28 and TRBJ1-6; TRBD1 might be the D (5 bases). Trimming removed 3 bases at V and 9 bases at J, with 9 bases between. Germline assignment: CDR1 MDHEN and CDR2 SYDVKM. This CDR3 region has 13 residues. The CDR3 bases are TGTGCCAGCAGTTTCAGGGAAAGTTCACCCCTCCACTTT. Amino acid sequence: CASSFRESSPLHF.

The J gene is TRBJ1-4, the V gene TRBV5-4; 9 nucleotides line up with TRBD1. CDR3 length: 17 residues. Germline V lookup: CDR1 SGHNT, CDR2 YYREEE (reference sequence). The V segment lost 3 bases and the J segment 6 bases; nucleotides outside the gene matches: 12. The CDR3 reads CASSSGTGLGVDEKLFF. CDR3 in DNA: TGTGCCAGCAGCTCCGGGACAGGGCTCGGAGTGGATGAAAAACTGTTTTTT.

The CDR3 nucleotides read TGTGCCAGCACCAGACTAGCGGGGGGAACAGATACGCAGTATTTT. Its protein is CASTRLAGGTDTQYF. The chain links TRBV3-1 (or the pseudogene TRBV3-2) to TRBJ2-3, with TRBD2 identical over 13 bases. Germline loops: CDR1 LGHDT, CDR2 YNNKEL (reference sequence). J was trimmed by 3 bases and V by 7 bases; bases with no gene match: 4. The CDR3 is made up of 15 amino acids.

The chain couples TRBV9 to TRBJ2-7, with TRBD2 as a possible D gene (6 bases). This CDR3 has 14 residues. V lost 3 bases and J 5 bases, leaving 15 bases between the germline ends. From germline, CDR1 is SGDLS and CDR2 YYNGEE. Here the CDR3 DNA reads TGTGCCAGCAGCGGACCGGGACTCGGAAACGAGCAGTACTTC. Amino acids: CASSGPGLGNEQYF. Full variable domain (missing parts from reference TRBV9 and TRBJ2-7): DSGVTQTPKHLITATGQRVTLRCSPRSGDLSVYWYQQSLDQGLQFLIQYYNGEERAKGNILERFSAQQFPDLHSELNLSSLELGDSALYFCASSGPGLGNEQYFGPGTRLTVT.

This chain joins TRBV21-1 and TRBJ2-7; TRBD2 is taken as the D call from the table, unchecked against the DNA. TRBV21-1 is deemed a pseudogene. The CDR3 consists of 21 residues. CDR3 DNA sequence: TGTGCCAGCAGCAATGGGAATTTGTTGTGGGCTAGCGGGGATAGCTCCTACGAGCAGTACTTC. Protein sequence: CASSNGNLLWASGDSSYEQYF.

The chain uses TRBV7-9 and TRBJ1-1; D is unresolved. The ends were cut back, 8 bases at V and 0 bases at J, with 16 bases in the middle. This CDR3 has 15 residues. Germline CDR1 and CDR2: SEHNR and FQNEAQ (reference sequence). Here the CDR3 DNA reads TGTGCCAGCCTCCCCAAGACTAGGTTGAACACTGAAGCTTTCTTT. It codes for CASLPKTRLNTEAFF.

CDR3: CATSDPGFYYGYTF. Here the CDR3 DNA reads TGTGCCACCAGTGACCCAGGGTTCTACTATGGCTACACCTTC. The chain combines TRBV24-1 with TRBJ1-2, with a possible D match to TRBD1 (5 bases). Trimming cost V 4 bases and J 3 bases, with 11 bases left between them. From germline, CDR1 is KGHDR and CDR2 SFDVKD. The CDR3 sequence is 14 residues long.

The chain has TRBV7-2 and TRBJ1-2, with 7 bases lining up with TRBD1. J gave up 4 bases and V 5 bases, and 13 bases lay outside the gene matches. Germline CDR1 SGHTA, CDR2 FQGNSA. The CDR3 extends over 16 amino acids. The chain's CDR3 is CASSITGTASVYGYTF. The CDR3 DNA reads as TGTGCCAGCAGCATAACCGGGACAGCCTCGGTCTATGGCTACACCTTC.

The chain uses TRBV18 and TRBJ2-7, with 9 bases that match TRBD2. The junction had 3 bases not matched to a gene; V was cut back by 6 bases and J by 3 bases. Germline-derived CDR1 and CDR2 are KGHSH and LQKENI. This CDR3 comprises 13 residues. The DNA for the CDR3 is TGTGCCAGCTCTAAGCGGGAGGACTACGAGCAGTACTTC. Translating it yields CASSKREDYEQYF.

This clone turned up a few times. J is TRBJ2-7 and V is TRBV6-5; 12 nucleotides line up with TRBD2. With V trimmed by 6 bases and J by 4 bases, 7 bases remained unmatched. CDR3 length: 15 amino acids. Germline CDR1 is MNHEY and CDR2 is SVGAGI. In DNA form, the CDR3 reads TGTGCCAGCAGACCAAGACTAGCGGGAGTGTACGAGCAGTACTTC. It yields the protein CASRPRLAGVYEQYF.